This T cell receptor (beta chain) is drawn from a study of blood T cells in healthy people across ages. Study results and caveats: Significant beta diversity loss was already apparent by age roughly 44, declining roughly linearly. Naive CD4+ cell counts and diversity both ran higher in long-lived than in aged donors.

PCR was performed a second time for roughly 7 to 11 cycles using a sample-barcoded 5' primer and a J-beta primer mix. All samples yielded 2.5 million or more CDR3-containing paired-end reads. TCRdb passed the 5' RACE reads through MiXCR, listing each CDR3 protein once. This sample has about 930,000 distinct CDR3 sequences; almost 30% occur once, and the top ten carry about 9.4%. The V gene lost 3 bases and the J gene lost 6 bases, with 16 bases spanning the gap. Germline CDR1 is KGHDR and CDR2 is SFDVKD. The CDR3 length is 15 residues. This clonotype was picked up a small number of times. What it binds is not known. The same data also went into a second study, on T cells of mothers and their children. From that study: Similar thymic selection effects on TCR recombination output appear in pairs, both related and unrelated.

The sequenced material came from blood. The rearrangement uses TRBV24-1 and TRBJ1-2, with D tentatively TRBD1 (6 bases). The receptor was isolated from a woman between 35 and 50 years old in good health. The CDR3 DNA sequence: TGTGCCACCAGTGATCCCCGGGACATCGGCCATGGCTACACCTTC. This translates into CATSDPRDIGHGYTF.